The 6 T cell receptor beta chains below come from one sample, sequenced in a study of early T cells in non-severe SARS-CoV-2 infection. TCRdb itself ran the 5' RACE reads through MiXCR, one entry per CDR3 protein. The sample includes fewer than 100,000 distinct CDR3 sequences, more than 10% of them seen just once. Sequencing used whole blood. The receptors come from an adult who was a healthcare worker with PCR-confirmed SARS-CoV-2 infection or an uninfected control (not recorded which).

In its sample, this clonotype was seen a few times. The chain joins TRBV5-4 to TRBJ2-3; a possible D gene is TRBD2 (6 bases). Trimming took 1 base from V and 7 from J, leaving 19 bases between them. Germline-derived CDR1 and CDR2 are SGHNT and YYREEE (reference sequence). This CDR3 has 16 residues. The DNA of the CDR3 is TGTGCCAGCAGCTTGACTCCCCCTCGGGAGCTTCATACGCAGTATTTT. This encodes CASSLTPPRELHTQYF.

By sample share, this clonotype is medium-sized. V usage is TRBV14 and J usage is TRBJ2-1; D possibly corresponds to TRBD2 (6 bases). V lost 0 bases and J lost 8, with 11 bases in between. The CDR3 spans 14 residues. Looked up from germline, CDR1 is SGHDN and CDR2 is FVKESK. The CDR3 loop is CASSQDSTRDEQFF. The CDR3 bases are TGTGCCAGCAGCCAAGATTCGACTAGGGATGAGCAGTTCTTC.

This clonotype was seen a handful of times. The rearrangement uses TRBV28 and TRBJ2-3; D is ambiguous. Looked up from germline, CDR1 is MDHEN and CDR2 is SYDVKM. The CDR3 spans 15 residues. V shed 5 bases and J shed 4 bases, with 16 bases lying between them. The DNA for the CDR3 is TGTGCCAGCAGTCCCCCTAGTCGCAAGCCAGATACGCAGTATTTT. Its protein is CASSPPSRKPDTQYF.

The chain employs TRBV20-1 and TRBJ2-3; D may be TRBD1 or TRBD2 (6 bases each). CDR3 length: 14 residues. CDR1 is DFQATT, CDR2 SNEGSKA, per germline (reference sequence). V lost 6 bases and J lost 5, with 18 bases in between. The CDR3: CSAAWGAGKDTQYF. In DNA form, the CDR3 reads TGCAGTGCCGCCTGGGGGGCGGGAAAAGATACGCAGTATTTT.

This clonotype was counted only a few times. The chain combines TRBV4-1 with TRBJ2-2; D is undetermined. The CDR3 extends over 14 amino acids. Germline CDR1 reads MGHRA; CDR2 reads YSYEKL. The V gene lost 0 bases and the J gene lost 12 bases, with 14 bases spanning the gap. This CDR3 is CASSQDGPAFQLFF. For the CDR3, the DNA is TGCGCCAGCAGCCAAGACGGGCCGGCGTTCCAGCTGTTTTTT.

This clonotype was observed many times. The genes are TRBV20-1 and TRBJ2-3, with 8 bases that match TRBD2. The CDR3 has 14 residues. Germline V gives CDR1 DFQATT, CDR2 SNEGSKA (reference sequence). V was clipped by 3 bases and J by 5 bases; unmatched bases: 7. The CDR3 spells CSASGRATRDTQYF. DNA for the CDR3: TGCAGTGCTAGCGGGAGGGCCACGAGAGATACGCAGTATTTT.